A single sample is the source of the 14 T cell receptor beta chains below, sequenced in a study of T cells after yellow fever vaccination. TCRdb passed the 5' RACE reads through MiXCR, listing each CDR3 protein once. In the table there are about 170,000 distinct CDR3 sequences, approximately 9.9% of which are singletons. The sequencing here drew on CD8+ T cells sorted from PBMCs, taken 15 days after the yellow fever booster vaccination. The receptors were sampled from a man between 18 and 35 years old who received the YFV17D yellow fever vaccine.

This clonotype was observed at least ten times. This chain connects TRBV7-9 to TRBJ2-3; no definite D call. This CDR3 spans 13 amino acids. The germline CDR1 and CDR2 sequences are SEHNR and FQNEAQ (reference sequence). The V end lost 3 bases, the J end lost 2 bases, and 6 bases lay between the germline ends. CDR3 sequence (DNA): TGTGCCAGCAGCTTCCCGATCACAGATACGCAGTATTTT. It codes for CASSFPITDTQYF. Combining the CDR3 with reference TRBV7-9 and TRBJ2-3 gives the whole variable domain DTGVSQNPRHKITKRGQNVTFRCDPISEHNRLYWYRQTLGQGPEFLTYFQNEAQLEKSRLLSDRFSAERPKGSFSTLEIQRTEQGDSAMYLCASSFPITDTQYFGPGTRLTVL.

The chain joins TRBV6-2 or TRBV6-3 to TRBJ2-7; no reliable D call. Germline V gene sequence: CDR1 MNHEY, CDR2 SVGEGT. The CDR3 spans 13 residues. The germline V and J ends were trimmed by 0 bases and 7 bases, with 10 bases remaining between them. The CDR3: CASSYSLLLEQYV. As DNA, the CDR3 is TGTGCCAGCAGTTACTCGCTTCTCCTGGAGCAGTACGTC.

The V and J genes are TRBV7-6 and TRBJ2-2; D remains unclear. Trimming stripped 6 bases from V and 4 bases from J, with 6 bases between. The length of the CDR3 is 12 residues. Per germline, CDR1 SGHVS and CDR2 FNYEAQ. The CDR3 spells CASSILTGELFF. The DNA for the CDR3 is TGTGCCAGCAGTATACTCACCGGGGAGCTGTTTTTT.

This clonotype appeared a few times. CDR3 in DNA: TGTGCCAGCAGCCCCGGGTTGGGCGCTTTGCAGTACTTC. Encoded protein: CASSPGLGALQYF. This chain connects TRBV6-2 or TRBV6-3 to TRBJ2-7; D is undetermined. The germline V and J ends were trimmed by 6 bases and 9 bases, with 18 bases remaining between them. The CDR3 has 13 residues. CDR1 MNHEY and CDR2 SVGEGT come from the germline V gene.

The genes are TRBV20-1 and TRBJ1-4; D unclear. CDR3 size: 15 residues. From germline, CDR1 is DFQATT and CDR2 SNEGSKA (reference sequence). The V and J ends lost 0 bases and 5 bases respectively, with 13 bases between them. This chain's CDR3 is CSARDGEDPNEKLFF. In DNA form, the CDR3 reads TGCAGTGCTAGAGATGGTGAAGACCCGAATGAAAAACTGTTTTTT.

This clonotype came up a few times. The chain has TRBV7-2 and TRBJ2-7; D remains unclear. The germline gives CDR1 SGHTA, CDR2 FQGNSA. This CDR3 region has 15 residues. V was cut by 2 bases and J by 2 bases, with 13 bases left in between. The CDR3 coding sequence is TGTGCCAGCAGCTTACCCCCCAGCATGACCTACGAGCAGTACTTC. Protein: CASSLPPSMTYEQYF. The full variable domain, rest sourced from reference TRBV7-2 and TRBJ2-7, is GAGVSQSPSNKVTEKGKDVELRCDPISGHTALYWYRQSLGQGLEFLIYFQGNSAPDKSGLPSDRFSAERTGGSVSTLTIQRTQQEDSAVYLCASSLPPSMTYEQYFGPGTRLTVT.

The V call is TRBV12-3 or TRBV12-4, the J call TRBJ2-5; possibly TRBD1 or TRBD2 for D (5 bases each). V lost 4 bases to trimming and J lost 5 bases, with 17 bases between them. This CDR3 has 15 residues. CDR3 residues: CASSSEILWGETQYF. CDR3 DNA sequence: TGTGCCAGCAGTTCAGAGATTTTATGGGGGGAGACCCAGTACTTC.

This clonotype has just a few counts. V gene TRBV29-1 combines with J gene TRBJ1-1, with 7 positions matching TRBD1. This CDR3 contains 12 residues. Trimming cost V 4 bases and J 2 bases; bases outside gene matches: 1. Germline V gene lookup returns CDR1 SQVTM and CDR2 ANQGSEA. Written as DNA, the CDR3 is TGCAGCGTTGGACAGGGAAACACTGAAGCTTTCTTT. This gives the protein CSVGQGNTEAFF.

There are many counts of this clonotype. The chain couples TRBV7-6 to TRBJ2-1; TRBD2 matches 12 bases. This CDR3 has 17 residues. The J segment lost 9 bases and the V segment lost 4 bases, leaving 13 bases of the junction unmatched. Germline V gene lookup returns CDR1 SGHVS and CDR2 FNYEAQ. As DNA, the CDR3 is TGTGCCAGCAGCTCCTCCGCTAGCGGGGGGGTCCGCAGTGAGCAGTTCTTC. Translated, it gives CASSSSASGGVRSEQFF.

This clonotype appeared a few times. The V gene is TRBV7-9, the J gene TRBJ2-1; tentative D call: TRBD1 (6 bases). The CDR3 spans 14 residues. Germline CDR1 reads SEHNR; CDR2 reads FQNEAQ (reference sequence). Trimming left V 4 bases short and J 4 bases short, with 11 bases between. In nucleotides, the CDR3 is TGTGCCAGCAGCTCACGGGACACTTACAATGAGCAGTTCTTC. Residues: CASSSRDTYNEQFF.

This clonotype was picked up a small number of times. This chain joins TRBV6-5 and TRBJ2-7; maybe TRBD2 (6 bases). Germline V CDR1 and CDR2: MNHEY, SVGAGI. Trimming took off 2 bases at V and 4 bases at J, with 15 bases between the two ends. The CDR3 has 15 amino acids. The CDR3 DNA reads TGTGCCAGCAGTTACATTCCGGGACTGACTTACGAGCAGTACTTC. This gives the protein CASSYIPGLTYEQYF.

The rearrangement uses TRBV6-1 and TRBJ1-2; 8 bases map to TRBD1. Germline CDR1 reads MNHNS; CDR2 reads SASEGT. The CDR3 totals 13 residues. Trimming removed 6 bases from V and 8 bases from J; junction bases left unmatched: 8. The CDR3 nucleotides read TGTGCCAGCAGCCGGACAGGGAGGGAAGGCTACACCTTC. Amino acid sequence: CASSRTGREGYTF.

This clonotype occurred a few times. The chain is built from TRBV15 and TRBJ1-1; tentative D call: TRBD1 (5 bases). CDR3 length: 14 residues. Per the germline V gene, CDR1 is LNHNV and CDR2 is YYDKDF (reference sequence). V dropped 5 bases and J dropped 4 bases, with 14 bases sitting between them. The DNA of the CDR3 is TGTGCCACCAGCGTGGGAGGGGTCGGCACTGAAGCTTTCTTT. It specifies CATSVGGVGTEAFF.

About this clonotype: This likely comes from a read error, as the CDR3 has no conserved phenylalanine or tryptophan at its end. The chain is built from TRBV6-2 or TRBV6-3 and TRBJ2-3; D is perhaps TRBD2 (5 bases). Trimming pared 10 bases from V and 6 bases from J, leaving 11 bases between. The germline V gene has CDR1 MNHEY and CDR2 SVGEGT. This CDR3 is 11 amino acids long. The CDR3 loop is CATTIADTQYL. DNA for the CDR3: TGTGCCACCACAATAGCGGATACGCAGTATCTT.